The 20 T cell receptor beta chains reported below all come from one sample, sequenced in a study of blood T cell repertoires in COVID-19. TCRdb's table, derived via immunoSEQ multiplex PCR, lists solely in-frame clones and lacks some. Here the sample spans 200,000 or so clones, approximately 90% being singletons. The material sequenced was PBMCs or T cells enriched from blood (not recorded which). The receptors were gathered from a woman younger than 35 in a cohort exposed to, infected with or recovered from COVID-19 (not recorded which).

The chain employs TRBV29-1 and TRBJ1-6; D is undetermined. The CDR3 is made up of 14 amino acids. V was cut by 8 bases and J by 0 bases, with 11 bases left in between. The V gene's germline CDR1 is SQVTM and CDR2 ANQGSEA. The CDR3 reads CSLRRASYNSPLHF. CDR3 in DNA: TGCAGCCTTCGGAGGGCCTCCTATAATTCACCCCTCCACTTT. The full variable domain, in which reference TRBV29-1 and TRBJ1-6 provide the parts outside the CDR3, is SAVISQKPSRDICQRGTSLTIQCQVDSQVTMMFWYRQQPGQSLTLIATANQGSEATYESGFVIDKFPISRPNLTFSTLTVSNMSPEDSSIYLCSLRRASYNSPLHFGNGTRLTVT.

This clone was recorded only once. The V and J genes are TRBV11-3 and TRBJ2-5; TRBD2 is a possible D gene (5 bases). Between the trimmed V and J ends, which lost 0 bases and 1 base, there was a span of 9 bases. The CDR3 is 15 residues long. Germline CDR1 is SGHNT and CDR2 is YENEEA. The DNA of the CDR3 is TGTGCCAGCAGCTTAGATGACGGGGTCCAAGAGACCCAGTACTTC. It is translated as CASSLDDGVQETQYF.

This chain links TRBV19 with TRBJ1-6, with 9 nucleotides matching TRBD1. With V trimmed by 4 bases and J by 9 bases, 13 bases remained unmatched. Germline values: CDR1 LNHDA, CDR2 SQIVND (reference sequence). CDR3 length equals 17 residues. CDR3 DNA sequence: TGTGCCAGTAGTAACGCACAGGGGGCCATCTCGTCTTCACCCCTCCACTTT. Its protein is CASSNAQGAISSSPLHF.

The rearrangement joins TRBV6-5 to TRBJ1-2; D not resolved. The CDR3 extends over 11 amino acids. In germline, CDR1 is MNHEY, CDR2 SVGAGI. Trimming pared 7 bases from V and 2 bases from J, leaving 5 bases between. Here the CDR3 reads CASMENYGYTF. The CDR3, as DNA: TGTGCCAGCATGGAGAACTATGGCTACACCTTC.

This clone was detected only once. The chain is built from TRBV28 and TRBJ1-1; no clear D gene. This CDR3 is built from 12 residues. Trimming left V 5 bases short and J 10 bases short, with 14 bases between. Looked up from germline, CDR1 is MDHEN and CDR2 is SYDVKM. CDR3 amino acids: CASSTTGKRAFF. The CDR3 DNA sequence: TGTGCCAGCAGTACCACGGGGAAGAGAGCTTTCTTT.

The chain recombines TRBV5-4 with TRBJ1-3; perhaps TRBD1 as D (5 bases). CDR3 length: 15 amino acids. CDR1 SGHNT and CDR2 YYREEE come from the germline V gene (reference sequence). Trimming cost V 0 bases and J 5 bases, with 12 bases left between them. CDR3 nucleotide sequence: TGTGCCAGCAGCTTGGCGGTGCAGGGTAGAAACACCATATATTTT. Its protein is CASSLAVQGRNTIYF.

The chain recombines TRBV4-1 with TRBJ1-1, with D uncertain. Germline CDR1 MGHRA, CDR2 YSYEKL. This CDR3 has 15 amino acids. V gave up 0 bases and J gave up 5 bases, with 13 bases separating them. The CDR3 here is CASSQDPPQRTEAFF. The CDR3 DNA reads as TGCGCCAGCAGCCAAGATCCCCCCCAGAGGACTGAAGCTTTCTTT.

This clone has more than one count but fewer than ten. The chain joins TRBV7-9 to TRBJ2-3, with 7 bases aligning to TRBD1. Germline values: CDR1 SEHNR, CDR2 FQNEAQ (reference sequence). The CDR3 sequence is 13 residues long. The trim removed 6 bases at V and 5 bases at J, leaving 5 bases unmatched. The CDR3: CASSYRGGDTQYF. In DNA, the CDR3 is TGTGCCAGCAGTTACAGGGGTGGAGATACGCAGTATTTT.

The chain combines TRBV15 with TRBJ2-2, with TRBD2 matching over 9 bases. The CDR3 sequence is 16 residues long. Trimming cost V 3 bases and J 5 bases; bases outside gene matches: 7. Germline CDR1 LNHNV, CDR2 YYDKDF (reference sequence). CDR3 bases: TGTGCCACCAGCAGTGGACTAGCGCGCTGGACCGGGGAGCTGTTTTTT. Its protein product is CATSSGLARWTGELFF.

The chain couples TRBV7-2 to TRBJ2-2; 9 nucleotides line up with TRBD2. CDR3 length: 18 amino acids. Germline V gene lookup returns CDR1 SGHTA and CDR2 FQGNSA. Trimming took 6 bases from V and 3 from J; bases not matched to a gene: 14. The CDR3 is CASSFPVLAGLDTGELFF. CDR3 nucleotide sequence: TGTGCCAGCAGTTTCCCGGTTCTAGCGGGGTTGGACACCGGGGAGCTGTTTTTT.

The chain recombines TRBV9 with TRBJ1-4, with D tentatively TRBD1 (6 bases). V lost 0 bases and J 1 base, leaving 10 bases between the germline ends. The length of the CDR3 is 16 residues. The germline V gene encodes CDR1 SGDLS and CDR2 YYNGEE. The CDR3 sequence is CASSVDRDRTNEKLFF. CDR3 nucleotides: TGTGCCAGCAGCGTAGACAGGGATAGAACTAATGAAAAACTGTTTTTT.

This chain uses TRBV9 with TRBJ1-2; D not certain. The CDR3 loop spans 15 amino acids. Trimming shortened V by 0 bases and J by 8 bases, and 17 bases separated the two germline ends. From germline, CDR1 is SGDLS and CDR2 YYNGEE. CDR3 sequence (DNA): TGTGCCAGCAGCGTAGGAAGCGGCAATGGTGAGGGCTACACCTTC. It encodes CASSVGSGNGEGYTF.

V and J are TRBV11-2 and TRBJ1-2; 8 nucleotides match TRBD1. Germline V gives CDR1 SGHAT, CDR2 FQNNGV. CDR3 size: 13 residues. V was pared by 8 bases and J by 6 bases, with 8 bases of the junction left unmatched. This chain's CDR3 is CASVYAGGHGYTF. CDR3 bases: TGTGCCAGCGTGTATGCAGGGGGCCATGGCTACACCTTC.

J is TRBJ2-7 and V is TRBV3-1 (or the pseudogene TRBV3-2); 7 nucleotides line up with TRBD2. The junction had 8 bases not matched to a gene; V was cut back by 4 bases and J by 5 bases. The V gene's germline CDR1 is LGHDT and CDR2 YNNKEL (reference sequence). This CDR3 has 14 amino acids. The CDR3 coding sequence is TGTGCCAGCAGCCCGGAGAACCGGGGGGACGAGCAGTACTTC. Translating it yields CASSPENRGDEQYF.

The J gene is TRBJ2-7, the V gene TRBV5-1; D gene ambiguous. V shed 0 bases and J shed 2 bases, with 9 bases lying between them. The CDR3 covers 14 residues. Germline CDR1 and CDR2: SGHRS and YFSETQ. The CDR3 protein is CASSLGGTAYEQYF. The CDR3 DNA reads TGCGCCAGCAGCTTGGGAGGTACCGCCTACGAGCAGTACTTC.

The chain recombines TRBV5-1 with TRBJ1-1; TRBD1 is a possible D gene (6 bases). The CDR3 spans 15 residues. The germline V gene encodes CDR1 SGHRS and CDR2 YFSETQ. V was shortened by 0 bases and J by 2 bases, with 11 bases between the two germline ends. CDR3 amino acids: CASSLDGGLNTEAFF. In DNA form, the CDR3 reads TGCGCCAGCAGCTTGGACGGGGGGCTAAACACTGAAGCTTTCTTT. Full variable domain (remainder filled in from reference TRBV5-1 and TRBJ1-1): KAGVTQTPRYLIKTRGQQVTLSCSPISGHRSVSWYQQTPGQGLQFLFEYFSETQRNKGNFPGRFSGRQFSNSRSEMNVSTLELGDSALYLCASSLDGGLNTEAFFGQGTRLTVV.

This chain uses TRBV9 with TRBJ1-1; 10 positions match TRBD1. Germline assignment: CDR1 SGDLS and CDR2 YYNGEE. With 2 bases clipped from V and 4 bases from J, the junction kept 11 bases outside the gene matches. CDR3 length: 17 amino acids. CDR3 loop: CASSVSRDRGSLTEAFF. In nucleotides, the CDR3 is TGTGCCAGCAGCGTCTCTAGGGACAGGGGCTCCCTCACTGAAGCTTTCTTT.

The CDR3 region has the DNA TGTGCCAGCAGTCCTAGCGGGAGCTACGAGCAGTACTTC. Translation gives CASSPSGSYEQYF. V and J are TRBV12-3 or TRBV12-4 and TRBJ2-7, with 10 nucleotides matching TRBD2. This CDR3 is 13 amino acids long. Unmatched junction bases numbered 1, after V lost 5 bases and J lost 3 bases.

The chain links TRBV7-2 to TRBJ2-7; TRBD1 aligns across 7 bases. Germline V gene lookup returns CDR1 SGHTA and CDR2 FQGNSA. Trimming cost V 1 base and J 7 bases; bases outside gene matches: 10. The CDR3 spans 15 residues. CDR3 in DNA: TGTGCCAGCAGCTTAGGCACCGGGACAGAGGGAGAGCAGTACTTC. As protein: CASSLGTGTEGEQYF.

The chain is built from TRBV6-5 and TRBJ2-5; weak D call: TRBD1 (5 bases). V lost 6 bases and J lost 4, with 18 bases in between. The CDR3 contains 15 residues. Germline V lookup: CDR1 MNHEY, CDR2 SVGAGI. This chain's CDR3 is CASSPFQGGRETQYF. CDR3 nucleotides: TGTGCCAGCAGCCCCTTCCAGGGTGGAAGAGAGACCCAGTACTTC.